Detailed here is one TCR beta chain. Its antigen is not known. This entry comes from a study of T cell responses to AZD1222 COVID-19 vaccine. Overall study results and limits: In all cases, repertoires were sampled only after the peak T cell response. Once two AZD1222 doses were given, Spike-specific TCR breadth and depth went up. Females made up more of the donors, who were largely white British, and clonal diversity may have come out too low. At 160-218 and 743-854, vaccine-associated CD4 TCRs were dominant, and they spanned spike.

Repertoires were generated with immunoSEQ multiplex PCR, while TCRdb's copy carries only in-frame clones and drops some. The sample lists about 130,000 clones; roughly 87% were seen once. V lost 0 bases and J lost 4, with 16 bases in between. Germline lookup yields CDR1 MNHEY and CDR2 SVGEGT. CDR3 size: 17 residues. This sequence originates from an adult in good health. Specimen: peripheral blood, collected on day 0 of AZD1222 vaccination. V gene TRBV6-2 or TRBV6-3 combines with J gene TRBJ2-1; a weak D match, TRBD1 (5 bases). The CDR3 loop is CASSYSSVQGVYNEQFF. The CDR3 DNA reads TGTGCCAGCAGTTACTCCAGCGTGCAAGGGGTTTACAATGAGCAGTTCTTC.